This entry is about one T cell receptor (beta chain). What it recognizes is unknown. These data come from a study of cytotoxic CD8 clonotypes in ibrutinib-treated CLL. As for the study in general: Within the patient group, around twelve were relapsed/refractory and some 15 treatment-naive, and some 17 were IGHV unmutated.

General observations from the study: Under therapy, public clonotypes either contracted or stayed stable, and they were uncommon.

Clones were read by immunoSEQ multiplex PCR, and TCRdb kept only the in-frame ones, dropping some. The sample includes more than 200,000 clones, under 80% seen only once; the top ten take just over 15%. Germline V lookup: CDR1 SGDLS, CDR2 YYNGEE. CDR3 length: 16 amino acids. V shed 3 bases and J shed 0 bases, with 13 bases lying between them. Here the sequenced sample was PBMCs, taken after 24 months of ibrutinib treatment. The TCR sequence derives from a human donor with chronic lymphocytic leukemia. The chain is built from TRBV9 and TRBJ1-3; D might be TRBD1 (5 bases). CDR3 sequence: CASSGDWAISGNTIYF. The CDR3 DNA reads TGTGCCAGCAGCGGGGACTGGGCCATCTCTGGAAACACCATATATTTT.